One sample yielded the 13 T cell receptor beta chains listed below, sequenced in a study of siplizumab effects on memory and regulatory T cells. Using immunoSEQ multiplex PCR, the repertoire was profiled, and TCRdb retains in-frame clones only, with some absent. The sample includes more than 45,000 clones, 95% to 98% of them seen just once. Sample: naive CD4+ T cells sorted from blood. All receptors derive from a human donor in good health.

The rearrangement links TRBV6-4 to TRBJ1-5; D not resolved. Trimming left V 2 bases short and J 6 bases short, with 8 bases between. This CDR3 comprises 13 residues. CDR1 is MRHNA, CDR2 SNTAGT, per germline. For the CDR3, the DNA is TGTGCCAGCAGTGACAGGGAGGGTCAGCCCCAGCATTTT. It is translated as CASSDREGQPQHF.

CDR3 in amino acids: CASSRRGRGNYEQYF. The CDR3 bases are TGTGCCAGCAGCCGACGGGGGCGCGGTAATTACGAGCAGTACTTC. The gene calls are TRBV13 and TRBJ2-7, with D perhaps being TRBD1 or TRBD2 (6 bases each). CDR1 is PRHDT, CDR2 FYEKMQ, per germline (reference sequence). The CDR3 spans 15 residues. V lost 5 bases and J lost 4, with 18 bases in between. The whole variable domain, remainder taken from reference TRBV13 and TRBJ2-7, is AAGVIQSPRHLIKEKRETATLKCYPIPRHDTVYWYQQGPGQDPQFLISFYEKMQSDKGSIPDRFSAQQFSDYHSELNMSSLELGDSALYFCASSRRGRGNYEQYFGPGTRLTVT.

CDR3 residues: CASSSDRHPYGYTF. The CDR3 bases are TGTGCCAGTAGTTCTGACAGACACCCCTATGGCTACACCTTC. This sequence joins TRBV19 and TRBJ1-2, with TRBD1 as a possible D gene (5 bases). The CDR3 sequence is 14 residues long. In germline, CDR1 is LNHDA, CDR2 SQIVND (reference sequence). V lost 5 bases to trimming and J lost 4 bases, with 14 bases between them.

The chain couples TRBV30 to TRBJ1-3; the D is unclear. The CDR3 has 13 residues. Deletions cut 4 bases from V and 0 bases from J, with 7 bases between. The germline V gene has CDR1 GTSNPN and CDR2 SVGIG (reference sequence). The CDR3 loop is CAWTVNSGNTIYF. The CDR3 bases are TGTGCCTGGACCGTGAACTCTGGAAACACCATATATTTT.

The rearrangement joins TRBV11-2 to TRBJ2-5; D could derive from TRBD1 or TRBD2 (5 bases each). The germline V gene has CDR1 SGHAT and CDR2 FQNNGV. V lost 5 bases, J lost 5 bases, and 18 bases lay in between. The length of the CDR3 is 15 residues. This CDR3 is CASSPRLGTQETQYF. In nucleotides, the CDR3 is TGTGCCAGCAGCCCTAGACTGGGGACGCAGGAGACCCAGTACTTC.

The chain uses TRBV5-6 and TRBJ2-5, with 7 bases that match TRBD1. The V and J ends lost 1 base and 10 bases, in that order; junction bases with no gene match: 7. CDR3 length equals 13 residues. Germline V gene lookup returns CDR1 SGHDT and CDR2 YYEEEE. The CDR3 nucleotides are TGTGCCAGCAGCTTGAGGCAGGGGGAGTTCCAGTACTTC. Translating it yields CASSLRQGEFQYF.

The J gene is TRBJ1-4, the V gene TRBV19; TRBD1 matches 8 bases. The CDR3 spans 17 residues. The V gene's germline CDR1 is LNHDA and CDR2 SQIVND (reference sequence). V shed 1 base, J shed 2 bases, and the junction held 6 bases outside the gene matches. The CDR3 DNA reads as TGTGCCAGTAGTATAGGCCAGGGGGCGCTTACTAATGAAAAACTGTTTTTT. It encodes CASSIGQGALTNEKLFF.

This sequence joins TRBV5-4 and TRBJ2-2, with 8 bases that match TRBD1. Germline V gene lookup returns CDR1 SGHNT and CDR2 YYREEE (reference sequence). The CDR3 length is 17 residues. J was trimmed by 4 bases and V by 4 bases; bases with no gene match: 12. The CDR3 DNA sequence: TGTGCCAGCAGCAACGACAGGGGAGCGACTACCACCGGGGAGCTGTTTTTT. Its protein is CASSNDRGATTTGELFF.

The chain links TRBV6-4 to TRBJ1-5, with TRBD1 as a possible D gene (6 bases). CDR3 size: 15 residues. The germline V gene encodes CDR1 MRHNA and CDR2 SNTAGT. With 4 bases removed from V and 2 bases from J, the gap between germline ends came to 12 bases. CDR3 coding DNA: TGTGCCAGCAGTGCAAACAGGGTTTGCAATCAGCCCCAGCATTTT. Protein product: CASSANRVCNQPQHF.

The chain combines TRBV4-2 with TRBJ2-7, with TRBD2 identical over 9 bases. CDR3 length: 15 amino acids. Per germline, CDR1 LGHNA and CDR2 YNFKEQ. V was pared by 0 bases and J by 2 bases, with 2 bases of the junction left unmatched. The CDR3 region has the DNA TGTGCCAGCAGCCAAGATAGCGGGAGTGCCTACGAGCAGTACTTC. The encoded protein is CASSQDSGSAYEQYF.

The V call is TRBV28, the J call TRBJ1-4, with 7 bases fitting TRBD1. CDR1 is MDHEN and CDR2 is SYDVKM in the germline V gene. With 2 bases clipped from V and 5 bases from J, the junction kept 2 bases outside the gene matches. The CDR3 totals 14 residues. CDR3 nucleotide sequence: TGTGCCAGCAGTTTAGGGGGACAGAATGAAAAACTGTTTTTT. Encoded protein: CASSLGGQNEKLFF. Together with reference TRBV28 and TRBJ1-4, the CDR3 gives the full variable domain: DVKVTQSSRYLVKRTGEKVFLECVQDMDHENMFWYRQDPGLGLRLIYFSYDVKMKEKGDIPEGYSVSREKKERFSLILESASTNQTSMYLCASSLGGQNEKLFFGSGTQLSVL.

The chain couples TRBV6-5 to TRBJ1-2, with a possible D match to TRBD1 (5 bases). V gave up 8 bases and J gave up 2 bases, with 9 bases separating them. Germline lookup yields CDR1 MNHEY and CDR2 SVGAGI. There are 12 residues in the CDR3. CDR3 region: CASGRDNYGYTF. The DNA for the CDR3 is TGTGCCAGCGGAAGGGACAACTATGGCTACACCTTC.

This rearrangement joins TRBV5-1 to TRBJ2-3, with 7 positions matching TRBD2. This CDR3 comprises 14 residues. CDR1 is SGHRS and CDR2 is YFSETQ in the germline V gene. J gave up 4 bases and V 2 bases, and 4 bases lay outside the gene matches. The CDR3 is CASSLAGPADTQYF. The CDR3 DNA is TGCGCCAGCAGCTTAGCGGGACCAGCAGATACGCAGTATTTT.